The clone carrying this T cell receptor (beta chain) was found a few times. This CDR3 is built from 17 residues. J was trimmed by 8 bases and V by 0 bases; bases with no gene match: 12. The germline CDR1 and CDR2 sequences are LGHNA and YNFKEQ. These data are taken from a study of early T cells in non-severe SARS-CoV-2 infection. From the 5' RACE reads, TCRdb called clonotypes with MiXCR, one entry per CDR3 protein. The table shows 70,000 to 95,000 distinct CDR3 sequences, with around 15% occurring only once. The receptor was derived from an adult who was a healthcare worker with PCR-confirmed SARS-CoV-2 infection or an uninfected control (not recorded which). The chain carries TRBV4-2 and TRBJ2-1; 8 bases line up with TRBD2. The specimen sequenced was whole blood. The chain's CDR3 is CASSQELTGGAMYEQFF. Written as DNA, the CDR3 is TGTGCCAGCAGCCAAGAGCTCACCGGGGGGGCCATGTATGAGCAGTTCTTC.